The table lists the clone carrying this TCR beta chain with many counts. There are 14 residues in the CDR3. Trimming left V 4 bases short and J 4 bases short, with 11 bases between. Regions amplified from RNA transcripts were the TCR beta CDR3 regions. RT-PCR in the first round (using the HTBI primer set) targeted the TCR CDR3. TCRdb re-derived calls from the multiplex PCR reads in MiXCR, one entry per CDR3 protein. Seen here are roughly 500,000 distinct CDR3 sequences, about 15% observed once, and the top ten hold under 7%. These data are taken from a study of T cells in Graves' hyperthyroidism and ophthalmopathy.

The source material was blood. The rearrangement uses TRBV12-3 or TRBV12-4 and TRBJ1-5; D is undetermined. This receptor was identified in a woman aged 30 to 39 with Graves' hyperthyroidism that later progressed to Graves' ophthalmopathy. CDR3 DNA: TGTGCCAGCAGTTCTAATCCGAGTAATCAGCCCCAGCATTTT. The encoded protein is CASSSNPSNQPQHF.